Listed below are T cell receptor beta chains from one sample, sequenced in a study of T cell responses to AZD1222 COVID-19 vaccine. Here immunoSEQ multiplex PCR was the method, and the copy in TCRdb shows in-frame clones only, minus some. Altogether tens of thousands of clones are present, around 91% being singletons, with the ten largest covering around 8%. Source: peripheral blood, taken on day 0 of AZD1222 vaccination. The receptors shown here come from an adult in good health. CDR3s include the opening cysteine and the closing phenylalanine or tryptophan. A D gene is named only where the DNA matches it firmly. A clone size is listed for some rows: how often the clone was seen (once, few, many), or a class if it is expanded.

J gene: TRBJ1-1; CDR3 length: 14; clone size: -; V gene: TRBV6-6; D gene: -; CDR3 DNA: TGTGCCAGCCGGATAGAGGGGCTAGGCACTGAAGCTTTCTTT; CDR3 protein: CASRIEGLGTEAFF
J gene: TRBJ1-2; CDR3 length: 14; clone size: -; V gene: TRBV7-3; D gene: -; CDR3 DNA: TGTGCCAGCAGCTTAGATCCTGGAGACTATGGCTACACCTTC; CDR3 protein: CASSLDPGDYGYTF
J gene: TRBJ2-7; CDR3 length: 15; clone size: -; V gene: TRBV5-1; D gene: -; CDR3 DNA: TGCGCCAGCAGTTTGCCCCAGATGAATCCCTACGAGCAGTACTTC; CDR3 protein: CASSLPQMNPYEQYF
J gene: TRBJ1-2; CDR3 length: 14; clone size: -; V gene: TRBV19; D gene: -; CDR3 DNA: TGTGCCAGTAGTATCCCCACAGGCGCCTATGGCTACACCTTC; CDR3 protein: CASSIPTGAYGYTF
J gene: TRBJ2-7; CDR3 length: 16; clone size: -; V gene: TRBV6-5; D gene: -; CDR3 DNA: TGTGCCAGCAGTTACTCGAGAGGACTCCCCGCGGACGAGCAGTACTTC; CDR3 protein: CASSYSRGLPADEQYF
J gene: TRBJ1-2; CDR3 length: 15; clone size: -; V gene: TRBV7-8; D gene: -; CDR3 DNA: TGTGCCAGCAGCTTAGTGGGGGCGCGAGTGGATGGCTACACCTTC; CDR3 protein: CASSLVGARVDGYTF
J gene: TRBJ2-7; CDR3 length: 14; clone size: -; V gene: TRBV7-9; D gene: -; CDR3 DNA: TGTGCCAGCAGCTTATCCGGGACCTCCTACGAGCAGTACTTC; CDR3 protein: CASSLSGTSYEQYF
J gene: TRBJ2-3; CDR3 length: 11; clone size: -; V gene: TRBV2; D gene: -; CDR3 DNA: TGTGCCGGAAGCTCGGTGGATACGCAGTATTTT; CDR3 protein: CAGSSVDTQYF
J gene: TRBJ2-7; CDR3 length: 14; clone size: -; V gene: TRBV4-1; D gene: -; CDR3 DNA: TGCGCCAGCAGCCAAGATGGCCGACCTGGCGAGCAGTACTTC; CDR3 protein: CASSQDGRPGEQYF
J gene: TRBJ2-2; CDR3 length: 13; clone size: -; V gene: TRBV5-1; D gene: -; CDR3 DNA: TGCGCCAGCAGTCAACAGGGCCCCGGGGAGCTGTTTTTT; CDR3 protein: CASSQQGPGELFF
J gene: TRBJ2-1; CDR3 length: 13; clone size: -; V gene: TRBV18; D gene: TRBD1; CDR3 DNA: TGTGCCAGCTCACTCTCATGGGTACAGGGGTTGTTCTTC; CDR3 protein: CASSLSWVQGLFF
J gene: TRBJ2-2; CDR3 length: 17; clone size: -; V gene: TRBV19; D gene: -; CDR3 DNA: TGTGCCAGTAGTATTAGGGGTACAGGGTTATCTTCCGGGGAGCTGTTTTTT; CDR3 protein: CASSIRGTGLSSGELFF
J gene: TRBJ2-6; CDR3 length: 16; clone size: -; V gene: TRBV4-3; D gene: -; CDR3 DNA: TGCGCCAGCAGCCAAGAGGCGGTCTCTGGGGCCAACGTCCTGACTTTC; CDR3 protein: CASSQEAVSGANVLTF
J gene: TRBJ2-6; CDR3 length: 15; clone size: once; V gene: TRBV11-2; D gene: -; CDR3 DNA: TGTGCCTCCTCCCGCAGGGGCTCCGGGGCCAACGTCCTGACTTTC; CDR3 protein: CASSRRGSGANVLTF
J gene: TRBJ1-4; CDR3 length: 17; clone size: -; V gene: TRBV4-1; D gene: TRBD1; CDR3 DNA: TGCGCCAGCAGCCAAGGGGAACAGGGGGCCTCGAGTGAAAAACTGTTTTTT; CDR3 protein: CASSQGEQGASSEKLFF
J gene: TRBJ1-6; CDR3 length: 15; clone size: once; V gene: TRBV5-1; D gene: TRBD1; CDR3 DNA: TGCGCCAGCAGCTTGGCCGGGACAGGGGGCTCACCCCTCCACTTT; CDR3 protein: CASSLAGTGGSPLHF
J gene: TRBJ2-7; CDR3 length: 14; clone size: -; V gene: TRBV2; D gene: -; CDR3 DNA: TGTGCCAGCAGTGAACCCCGGACAACCTACGAGCAGTACTTC; CDR3 protein: CASSEPRTTYEQYF
J gene: TRBJ2-3; CDR3 length: 11; clone size: -; V gene: TRBV20-1; D gene: -; CDR3 DNA: TGCAGTGCTAAGCGCACAGATACGCAGTATTTT; CDR3 protein: CSAKRTDTQYF
J gene: TRBJ2-3; CDR3 length: 13; clone size: -; V gene: TRBV14; D gene: -; CDR3 DNA: TGTGCCAGCAGCCGGGACTGGGCGGATACGCAGTATTTT; CDR3 protein: CASSRDWADTQYF
J gene: TRBJ1-5; CDR3 length: 17; clone size: -; V gene: TRBV4-1; D gene: -; CDR3 DNA: TGCGCCAGCAGCCAAGATCCAGGGTGGACTGGGCATCAGCCCCAGCATTTT; CDR3 protein: CASSQDPGWTGHQPQHF
J gene: TRBJ1-1; CDR3 length: 14; clone size: -; V gene: TRBV5-1; D gene: -; CDR3 DNA: TGCGCCAGCAGCTATGACAGACTGAACACTGAAGCTTTCTTT; CDR3 protein: CASSYDRLNTEAFF
J gene: TRBJ1-2; CDR3 length: 16; clone size: -; V gene: TRBV9; D gene: TRBD1; CDR3 DNA: TGTGCCAGCAGCGCCCCCAAGGACAGGCGCCGCGGTGGCTACACCTTC; CDR3 protein: CASSAPKDRRRGGYTF
J gene: TRBJ2-7; CDR3 length: 15; clone size: -; V gene: TRBV6-2/TRBV6-3; D gene: -; CDR3 DNA: TGTGCCAGCAGTTACGGTACAGGGGAGGCCTACGAGCAGTACTTC; CDR3 protein: CASSYGTGEAYEQYF
J gene: TRBJ2-1; CDR3 length: 15; clone size: -; V gene: TRBV9; D gene: -; CDR3 DNA: TGTGCCAGCAGCCTAGGACGGAGCTCCTACAATGAGCAGTTCTTC; CDR3 protein: CASSLGRSSYNEQFF
J gene: TRBJ2-3; CDR3 length: 15; clone size: few; V gene: TRBV5-5; D gene: TRBD2; CDR3 DNA: TGTGCCAGCAGCTCCGGGACTACACACACAGATACGCAGTATTTT; CDR3 protein: CASSSGTTHTDTQYF
J gene: TRBJ2-7; CDR3 length: 14; clone size: -; V gene: TRBV12-5; D gene: -; CDR3 DNA: TGTGCTAGTGCCTTCGACGCGTCCTACGATTGGCAGTACTTC; CDR3 protein: CASAFDASYDWQYF
J gene: TRBJ2-2; CDR3 length: 16; clone size: -; V gene: TRBV19; D gene: -; CDR3 DNA: TGTGCCAGTAGTATAGGGGGGGTCACGAACACCGGGGAGCTGTTTTTT; CDR3 protein: CASSIGGVTNTGELFF
J gene: TRBJ1-2; CDR3 length: 17; clone size: -; V gene: TRBV6-2/TRBV6-3; D gene: -; CDR3 DNA: TGTGCCAGCAGCCCTCATATTGGAGGGATGCTCAACTATGGCTACACCTTC; CDR3 protein: CASSPHIGGMLNYGYTF
J gene: TRBJ2-2; CDR3 length: 15; clone size: -; V gene: TRBV7-9; D gene: TRBD1; CDR3 DNA: TGTGCCAGCAGCTTTCAGGGGGCGAGGACCGGGGAGCTGTTTTTT; CDR3 protein: CASSFQGARTGELFF
J gene: TRBJ1-2; CDR3 length: 14; clone size: -; V gene: TRBV27; D gene: -; CDR3 DNA: TGTGCCAGCAGTCACGATACAGCTAACTATGGCTACACCTTC; CDR3 protein: CASSHDTANYGYTF
J gene: TRBJ1-4; CDR3 length: 14; clone size: -; V gene: TRBV7-9; D gene: -; CDR3 DNA: TGTGCCAGCAGCTTTAGCTCGGGCGGTGAAAAACTGTTTTTT; CDR3 protein: CASSFSSGGEKLFF
J gene: TRBJ2-7; CDR3 length: 15; clone size: -; V gene: TRBV5-1; D gene: TRBD1; CDR3 DNA: TGCGCCAGCAGCTGGACAGGGGCCCCGTCCTACGAGCAGTACTTC; CDR3 protein: CASSWTGAPSYEQYF
J gene: TRBJ2-1; CDR3 length: 15; clone size: -; V gene: TRBV11-2; D gene: TRBD2; CDR3 DNA: TGTGCCAGCAGCTTGGGACTAGCGGTTAAAAATGAGCAGTTCTTC; CDR3 protein: CASSLGLAVKNEQFF
J gene: TRBJ2-7; CDR3 length: 13; clone size: -; V gene: TRBV24-1; D gene: -; CDR3 DNA: TGTGCCACCAGTATGTCACACTCCTACGAGCAGTACTTC; CDR3 protein: CATSMSHSYEQYF
J gene: TRBJ2-1; CDR3 length: 12; clone size: -; V gene: TRBV7-3; D gene: -; CDR3 DNA: TGTGCCAGCAGCATAGGAGGACAAGTGCAGTTCTTC; CDR3 protein: CASSIGGQVQFF
J gene: TRBJ1-2; CDR3 length: 13; clone size: few; V gene: TRBV7-2; D gene: -; CDR3 DNA: TGTGCCAGCAGCTTAACAGGGCCCTATGGCTACACCTTC; CDR3 protein: CASSLTGPYGYTF
J gene: TRBJ1-5; CDR3 length: 14; clone size: -; V gene: TRBV6-6; D gene: -; CDR3 DNA: TGTGCCAGCAGTCAGACGTCCAGCAATCAGCCCCAGCATTTT; CDR3 protein: CASSQTSSNQPQHF
J gene: TRBJ2-1; CDR3 length: 14; clone size: -; V gene: TRBV2; D gene: -; CDR3 DNA: TGTGCCAGCAGTGGGATAACTCGGGACAATGAGCAGTTCTTC; CDR3 protein: CASSGITRDNEQFF
J gene: TRBJ1-5; CDR3 length: 13; clone size: once; V gene: TRBV2; D gene: -; CDR3 DNA: TGTGCCACCAAAAACCAGGCGGATCAGCCCCAGCATTTT; CDR3 protein: CATKNQADQPQHF
J gene: TRBJ1-2; CDR3 length: 12; clone size: -; V gene: TRBV19; D gene: -; CDR3 DNA: TGTGCCAGTAGCCAGTCCGGGGGTGGCTACACCTTC; CDR3 protein: CASSQSGGGYTF
J gene: TRBJ1-1; CDR3 length: 15; clone size: -; V gene: TRBV6-5; D gene: -; CDR3 DNA: TGTGCCAGCAGTTACGTATCAGGGGCGGCCACTGAAGCTTTCTTT; CDR3 protein: CASSYVSGAATEAFF
J gene: TRBJ2-1; CDR3 length: 18; clone size: -; V gene: TRBV7-2; D gene: TRBD2; CDR3 DNA: TGTGCCAGCAGCCCATACCCCCCCAGCGGGGGGCTGGACAATGAGCAGTTCTTC; CDR3 protein: CASSPYPPSGGLDNEQFF
J gene: TRBJ2-1; CDR3 length: 13; clone size: -; V gene: TRBV5-1; D gene: -; CDR3 DNA: TGCGCCAGCAGCTTCGAAACAGTGACTATGGCGTTCTTC; CDR3 protein: CASSFETVTMAFF
J gene: TRBJ1-5; CDR3 length: 12; clone size: -; V gene: TRBV6-2/TRBV6-3; D gene: -; CDR3 DNA: TGTGCCAGCAGTTGGACAGATCAGCCCCAGCATTTT; CDR3 protein: CASSWTDQPQHF
J gene: TRBJ1-5; CDR3 length: 15; clone size: -; V gene: TRBV5-1; D gene: TRBD1; CDR3 DNA: TGCGCCAGCAGCGCCGGACAGGGCGACAATCAGCCCCAGCATTTT; CDR3 protein: CASSAGQGDNQPQHF
J gene: TRBJ1-6; CDR3 length: 14; clone size: -; V gene: TRBV27; D gene: -; CDR3 DNA: TGTGCCAGCAGCGGGCGGGGGGAGTTAACACCCCTCCACTTT; CDR3 protein: CASSGRGELTPLHF
J gene: TRBJ2-6; CDR3 length: 16; clone size: -; V gene: TRBV13; D gene: TRBD1; CDR3 DNA: TGTGCCAGCAGCACCGAACAGGGGGCTGGGGCCAACGTCCTGACTTTC; CDR3 protein: CASSTEQGAGANVLTF
J gene: TRBJ1-3; CDR3 length: 15; clone size: -; V gene: TRBV5-8; D gene: -; CDR3 DNA: TGTGCCAGCAGCTTAGAAGGGACGGTGGGGAACACCATATATTTT; CDR3 protein: CASSLEGTVGNTIYF
J gene: TRBJ1-2; CDR3 length: 14; clone size: -; V gene: TRBV5-1; D gene: TRBD1; CDR3 DNA: TGCGCCAGCAGCTCAAACAGGGGGCGGGATGGCTACACCTTC; CDR3 protein: CASSSNRGRDGYTF
J gene: TRBJ1-1; CDR3 length: 13; clone size: -; V gene: TRBV21-1; D gene: -; CDR3 DNA: TGTGCCAGCAGCAAGGTCCGGAAGGGTGAAGCTTTCTTT; CDR3 protein: CASSKVRKGEAFF
J gene: TRBJ1-4; CDR3 length: 14; clone size: -; V gene: TRBV5-1; D gene: TRBD1; CDR3 DNA: TGCGCCAGCAGCTTGCAGACAGGGAGTGAAAAACTGTTTTTT; CDR3 protein: CASSLQTGSEKLFF
J gene: TRBJ1-1; CDR3 length: 13; clone size: -; V gene: TRBV12-5; D gene: -; CDR3 DNA: TGTGCTAGTGCCCAACAGGGAGGTACTGAAGCTTTCTTT; CDR3 protein: CASAQQGGTEAFF
J gene: TRBJ1-1; CDR3 length: 18; clone size: -; V gene: TRBV7-9; D gene: TRBD1; CDR3 DNA: TGTGCCAGCAGCTTACGGCGGGGACAGGGGGCGAAAAACACTGAAGCTTTCTTT; CDR3 protein: CASSLRRGQGAKNTEAFF
J gene: TRBJ1-2; CDR3 length: 18; clone size: once; V gene: TRBV6-2/TRBV6-3; D gene: TRBD1; CDR3 DNA: TGTGCCAGCAGTATCGACCTCGAGGGGGCGCGGTACAATGATGGCTACACCTTC; CDR3 protein: CASSIDLEGARYNDGYTF
J gene: TRBJ1-1; CDR3 length: 14; clone size: -; V gene: TRBV6-5; D gene: -; CDR3 DNA: TGTGCCAGCAGTTGGACAGCTCTGAACACTGAAGCTTTCTTT; CDR3 protein: CASSWTALNTEAFF
J gene: TRBJ2-5; CDR3 length: 14; clone size: once; V gene: TRBV7-2; D gene: -; CDR3 DNA: TGTGCCAGCAGCTTATTTTTATCAAAAGAGACCCAGTACTTC; CDR3 protein: CASSLFLSKETQYF
J gene: TRBJ1-2; CDR3 length: 10; clone size: -; V gene: TRBV6-5; D gene: -; CDR3 DNA: TGTGCCAGCAGAAGCTATGGCTACACCTTC; CDR3 protein: CASRSYGYTF
J gene: TRBJ2-2; CDR3 length: 14; clone size: -; V gene: TRBV7-9; D gene: -; CDR3 DNA: TGTGCCAGCAACCAGGCAGCGAACACCGGGGAGCTGTTTTTT; CDR3 protein: CASNQAANTGELFF
J gene: TRBJ1-2; CDR3 length: 17; clone size: -; V gene: TRBV6-4; D gene: -; CDR3 DNA: TGTGCCAGCAGTGCGGAGGCAGACACTAACCGACCCTATGGCTACACCTTC; CDR3 protein: CASSAEADTNRPYGYTF